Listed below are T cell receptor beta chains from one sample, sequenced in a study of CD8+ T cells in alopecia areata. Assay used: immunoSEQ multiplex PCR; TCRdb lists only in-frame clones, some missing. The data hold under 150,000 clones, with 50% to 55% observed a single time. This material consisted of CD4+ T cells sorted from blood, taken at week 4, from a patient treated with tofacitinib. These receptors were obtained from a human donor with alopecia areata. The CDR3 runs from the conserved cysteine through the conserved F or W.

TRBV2	CASSVETGGRGYGYTF
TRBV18	CASSSTTSGYSYEQYF
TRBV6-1	CASNAMGTGDTEAFF
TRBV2	CARGQGASSSGNTIYF
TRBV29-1	CSVGGLAGGVETQYF
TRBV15	CATTHPSPMNTEAFF
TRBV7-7	CASSSPAGKQFF
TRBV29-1	CSVDRGRGDTEAFF
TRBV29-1	CSVAPYRANSYGYTF
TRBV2	CASSPPSGTDNYGYTF
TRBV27	CASVSTGAGNNEQFF
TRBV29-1	CSVEGQGATEAFF
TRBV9	CASSARTGKDTQYF
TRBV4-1	CASSPGPVSSYEQYF
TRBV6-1	CASSEYGDLYNEQFF
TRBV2	CASSHPVGAGNQPNEAFF
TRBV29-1	CSVEDPGTEAFF
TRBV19	CASRASGDGTDTQYF
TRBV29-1	CSVGLFTDTQYF
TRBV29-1	CSVQRDSSNTEAFF
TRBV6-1	CASSLDRWETQYF
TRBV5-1	CASSRGLAGGETQYF
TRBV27	CASSLWGGNQPQHF
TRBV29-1	CSVAIGLNTEAFF
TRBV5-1	CASSSPGYNSPLHF
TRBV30	CAWTGDRRLTEAFF
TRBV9	CASSVNRISYEQYF
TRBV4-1	CASSQAGAFTDTQYF
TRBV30	CAWTPRAITYEQYF
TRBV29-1	CSVGREGVSQETQYF
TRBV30	CAWSKGGYQPQHF
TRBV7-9	CASSSLTGGETQYF
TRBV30	CAWGSRGRREKLFF
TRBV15	CATSRGLGQPQNYGYTF
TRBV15	CATSRDFAWETQYF
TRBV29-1	CSVLIETQYF
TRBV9	CASSVGPFSNQPQHF
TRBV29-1	CSVEGRNYEQYF
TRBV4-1	CASSSPTRDRNNEQFF
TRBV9	CASSVSLQTTDTQYF
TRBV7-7	CASSFRGLSTDTQYF
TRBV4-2	CASSQELAGGDTQYF
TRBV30	CAWSPLAGEFFPRYNEQFF
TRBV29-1	CSVGQGDISPQHF
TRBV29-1	CSVEGSSGTRETQYF
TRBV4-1	CASSQASAESSYNEQFF
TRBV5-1	CASSLAVGTSAYEQFF
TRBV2	CASSEAQRTYSPLHF
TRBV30	CAWSVRQGNTIYF
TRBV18	CASSPWMNTEAFF
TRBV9	CASSRTGSGNTIYF